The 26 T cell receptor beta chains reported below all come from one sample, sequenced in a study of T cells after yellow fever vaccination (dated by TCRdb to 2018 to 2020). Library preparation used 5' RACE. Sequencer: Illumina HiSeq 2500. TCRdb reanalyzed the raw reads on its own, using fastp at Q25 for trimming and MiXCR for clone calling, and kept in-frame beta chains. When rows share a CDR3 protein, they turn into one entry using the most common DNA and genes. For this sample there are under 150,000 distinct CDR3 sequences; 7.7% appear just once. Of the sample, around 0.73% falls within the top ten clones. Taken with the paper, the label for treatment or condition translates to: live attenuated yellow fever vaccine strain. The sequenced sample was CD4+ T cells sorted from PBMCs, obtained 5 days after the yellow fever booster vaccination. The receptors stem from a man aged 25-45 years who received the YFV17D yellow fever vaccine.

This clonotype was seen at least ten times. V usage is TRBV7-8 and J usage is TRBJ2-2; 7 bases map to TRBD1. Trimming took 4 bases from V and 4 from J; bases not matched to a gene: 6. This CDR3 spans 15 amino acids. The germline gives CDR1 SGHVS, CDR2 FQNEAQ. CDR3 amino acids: CASSSWGQRTGELFF. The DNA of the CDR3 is TGTGCCAGCAGCTCATGGGGACAGCGCACCGGGGAGCTGTTTTTT.

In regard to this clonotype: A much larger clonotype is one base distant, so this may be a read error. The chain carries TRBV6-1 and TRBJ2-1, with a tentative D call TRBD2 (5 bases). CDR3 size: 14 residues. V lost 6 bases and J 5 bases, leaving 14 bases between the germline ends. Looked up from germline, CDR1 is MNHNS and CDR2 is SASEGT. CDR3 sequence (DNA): TGTGCCAGCAGAGGGAGTAGCTTGAACAATGAGCAGTTCTTC. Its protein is CASRGSSLNNEQFF.

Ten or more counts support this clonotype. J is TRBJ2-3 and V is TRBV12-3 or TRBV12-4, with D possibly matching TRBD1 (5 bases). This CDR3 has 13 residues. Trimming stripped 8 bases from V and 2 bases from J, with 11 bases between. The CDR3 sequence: CASCDSYTDTQYF. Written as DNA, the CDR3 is TGTGCCAGCTGCGACAGCTACACAGATACGCAGTATTTT.

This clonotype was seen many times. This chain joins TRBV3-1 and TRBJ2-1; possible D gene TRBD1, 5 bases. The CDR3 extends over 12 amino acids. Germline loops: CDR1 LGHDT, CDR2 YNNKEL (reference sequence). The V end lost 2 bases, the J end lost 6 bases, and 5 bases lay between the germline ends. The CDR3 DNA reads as TGTGCCAGCAGCCAAAGGGGCAATGAGCAGTTCTTC. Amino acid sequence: CASSQRGNEQFF.

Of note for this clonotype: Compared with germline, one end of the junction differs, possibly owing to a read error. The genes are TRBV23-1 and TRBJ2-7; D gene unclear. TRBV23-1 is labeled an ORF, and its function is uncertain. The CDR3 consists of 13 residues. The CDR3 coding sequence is TGCGCCAGCTGTCAGCCAGTGGGCTCCGAGCAGTACTTC. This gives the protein CASCQPVGSEQYF.

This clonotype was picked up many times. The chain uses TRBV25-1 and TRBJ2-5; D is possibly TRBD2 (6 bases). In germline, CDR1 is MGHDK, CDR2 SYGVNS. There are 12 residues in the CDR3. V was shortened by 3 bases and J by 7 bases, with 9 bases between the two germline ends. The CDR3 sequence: CASSETRGTQYF. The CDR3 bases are TGTGCCAGCAGTGAGACGCGGGGGACCCAGTACTTC.

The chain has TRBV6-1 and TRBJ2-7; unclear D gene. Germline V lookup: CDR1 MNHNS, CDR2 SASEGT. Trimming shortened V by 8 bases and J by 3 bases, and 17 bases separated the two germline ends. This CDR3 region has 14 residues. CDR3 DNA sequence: TGTGCCAGCCAATCGGCTAGTCTAGACTACGAGCAGTACTTC. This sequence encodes CASQSASLDYEQYF.

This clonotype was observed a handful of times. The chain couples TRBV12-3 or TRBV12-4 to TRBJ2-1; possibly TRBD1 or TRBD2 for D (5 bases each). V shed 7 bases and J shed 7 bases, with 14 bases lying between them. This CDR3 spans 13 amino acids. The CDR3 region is CASNRDVENEQFF. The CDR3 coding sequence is TGTGCCAGCAATCGGGACGTGGAGAATGAGCAGTTCTTC.

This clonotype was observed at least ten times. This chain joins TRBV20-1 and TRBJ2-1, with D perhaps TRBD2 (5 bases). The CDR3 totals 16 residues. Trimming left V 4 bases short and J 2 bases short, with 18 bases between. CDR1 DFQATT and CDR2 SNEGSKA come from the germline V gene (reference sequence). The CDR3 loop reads CSANLVSGVTYNEQFF. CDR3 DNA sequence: TGCAGTGCTAATCTGGTTTCCGGGGTTACCTACAATGAGCAGTTCTTC.

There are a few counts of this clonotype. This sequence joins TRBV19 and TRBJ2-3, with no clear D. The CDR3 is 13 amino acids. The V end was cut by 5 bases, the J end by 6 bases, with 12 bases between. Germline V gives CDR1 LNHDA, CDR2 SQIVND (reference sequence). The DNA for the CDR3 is TGTGCCAGTAGTTGGGGTGCGTTGGATACGCAGTATTTT. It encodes CASSWGALDTQYF.

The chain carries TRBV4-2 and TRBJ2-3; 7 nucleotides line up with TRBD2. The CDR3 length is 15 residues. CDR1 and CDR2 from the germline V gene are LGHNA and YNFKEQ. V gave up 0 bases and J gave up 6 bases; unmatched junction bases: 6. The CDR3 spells CASSQDLAGADTQYF. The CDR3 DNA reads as TGTGCCAGCAGCCAAGATCTGGCGGGAGCGGATACGCAGTATTTT.

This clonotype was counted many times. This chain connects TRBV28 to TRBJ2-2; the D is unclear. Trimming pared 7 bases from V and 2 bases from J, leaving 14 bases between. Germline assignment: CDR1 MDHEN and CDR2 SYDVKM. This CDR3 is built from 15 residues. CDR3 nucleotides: TGTGCCAGCACCCCGAGGCTGGCAAACACCGGGGAGCTGTTTTTT. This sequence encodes CASTPRLANTGELFF.

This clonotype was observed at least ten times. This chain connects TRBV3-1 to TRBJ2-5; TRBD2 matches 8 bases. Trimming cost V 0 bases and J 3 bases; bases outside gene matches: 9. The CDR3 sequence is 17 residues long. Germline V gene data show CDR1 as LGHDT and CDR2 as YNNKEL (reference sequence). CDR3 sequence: CASSQDPRGAGEETQYF. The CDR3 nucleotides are TGTGCCAGCAGCCAAGACCCGCGGGGGGCGGGGGAAGAGACCCAGTACTTC.

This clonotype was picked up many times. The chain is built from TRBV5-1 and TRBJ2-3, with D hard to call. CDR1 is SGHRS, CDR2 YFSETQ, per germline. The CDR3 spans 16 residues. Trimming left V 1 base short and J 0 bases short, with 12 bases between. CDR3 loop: CASSLSGGTSTDTQYF. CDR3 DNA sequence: TGCGCCAGCAGCTTGAGTGGCGGAACTAGCACAGATACGCAGTATTTT.

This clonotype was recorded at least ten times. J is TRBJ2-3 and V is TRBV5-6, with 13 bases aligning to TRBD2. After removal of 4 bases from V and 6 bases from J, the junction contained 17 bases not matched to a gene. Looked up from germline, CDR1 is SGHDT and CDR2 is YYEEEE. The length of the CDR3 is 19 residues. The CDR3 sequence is CASSPTGTSGRASRDTQYF. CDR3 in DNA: TGTGCCAGCAGCCCTACCGGAACTAGCGGGAGGGCCTCTAGGGATACGCAGTATTTT. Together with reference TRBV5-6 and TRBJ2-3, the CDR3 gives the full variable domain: DAGVTQSPTHLIKTRGQQVTLRCSPKSGHDTVSWYQQALGQGPQFIFQYYEEEERQRGNFPDRFSGHQFPNYSSELNVNALLLGDSALYLCASSPTGTSGRASRDTQYFGPGTRLTVL.

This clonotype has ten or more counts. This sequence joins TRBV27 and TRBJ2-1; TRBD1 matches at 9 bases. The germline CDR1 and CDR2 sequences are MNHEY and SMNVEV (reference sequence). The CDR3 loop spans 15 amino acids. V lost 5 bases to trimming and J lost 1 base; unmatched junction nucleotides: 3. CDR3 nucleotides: TGTGCCAGCAGTACCGGACAGGGGTCCTACAATGAGCAGTTCTTC. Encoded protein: CASSTGQGSYNEQFF.

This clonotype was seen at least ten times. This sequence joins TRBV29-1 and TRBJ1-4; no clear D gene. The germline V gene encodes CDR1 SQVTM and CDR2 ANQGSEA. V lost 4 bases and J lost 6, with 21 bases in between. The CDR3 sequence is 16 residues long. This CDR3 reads CSVVGITGNLYEKLFF. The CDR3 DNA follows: TGCAGCGTTGTGGGGATTACGGGAAACCTCTATGAAAAACTGTTTTTT.

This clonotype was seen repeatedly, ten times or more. CDR3 amino acids: CASRLGGDLEAFF. CDR3 bases: TGTGCCAGCAGACTTGGGGGGGATCTTGAAGCTTTCTTT. The chain recombines TRBV12-3 or TRBV12-4 with TRBJ1-1, with a weak D call TRBD1 (5 bases). Trimming left V 6 bases short and J 7 bases short, with 15 bases between. This CDR3 is 13 amino acids long.

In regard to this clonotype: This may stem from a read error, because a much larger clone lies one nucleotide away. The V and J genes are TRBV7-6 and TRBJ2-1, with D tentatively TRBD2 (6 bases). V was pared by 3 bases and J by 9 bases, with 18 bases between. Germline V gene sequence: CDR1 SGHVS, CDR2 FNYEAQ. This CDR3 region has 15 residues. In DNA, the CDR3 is TGTGCCAGCAGCTTCACTAGCAGGAAAGAGGGTGAGCAGTTCTTC. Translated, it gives CASSFTSRKEGEQFF.

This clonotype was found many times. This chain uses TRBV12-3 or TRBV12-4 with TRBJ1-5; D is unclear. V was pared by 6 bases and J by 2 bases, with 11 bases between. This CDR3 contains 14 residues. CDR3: CASSPAGGNQPQHF. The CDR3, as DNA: TGTGCCAGCAGCCCGGCGGGTGGCAATCAGCCCCAGCATTTT.

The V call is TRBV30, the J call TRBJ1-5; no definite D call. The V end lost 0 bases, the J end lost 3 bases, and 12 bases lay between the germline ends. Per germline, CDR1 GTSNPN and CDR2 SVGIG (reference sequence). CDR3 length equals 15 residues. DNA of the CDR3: TGTGCCTGGAGTGTAGGCCAGGCCGACAATCAGCCCCAGCATTTT. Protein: CAWSVGQADNQPQHF.

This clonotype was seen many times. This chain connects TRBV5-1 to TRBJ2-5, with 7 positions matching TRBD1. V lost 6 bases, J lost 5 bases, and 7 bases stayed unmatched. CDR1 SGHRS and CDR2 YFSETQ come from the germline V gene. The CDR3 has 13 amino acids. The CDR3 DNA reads TGCGCCAGCAACCCGACAGGGACGGAGACCCAGTACTTC. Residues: CASNPTGTETQYF.

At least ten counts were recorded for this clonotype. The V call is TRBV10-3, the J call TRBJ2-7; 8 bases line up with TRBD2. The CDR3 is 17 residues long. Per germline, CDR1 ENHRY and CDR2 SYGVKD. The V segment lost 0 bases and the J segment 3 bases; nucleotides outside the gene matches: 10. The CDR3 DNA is TGTGCCATCAGTGAGTCGGTTGGGTTAGCGGGGAACTACGAGCAGTACTTC. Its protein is CAISESVGLAGNYEQYF.

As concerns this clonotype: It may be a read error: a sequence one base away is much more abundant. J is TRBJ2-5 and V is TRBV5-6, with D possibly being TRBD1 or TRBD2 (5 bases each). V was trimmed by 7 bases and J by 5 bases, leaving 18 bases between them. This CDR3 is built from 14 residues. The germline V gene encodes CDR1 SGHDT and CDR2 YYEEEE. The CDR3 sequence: CASADDSGRETQYF. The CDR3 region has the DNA TGTGCCAGCGCCGACGACAGCGGAAGGGAGACCCAGTACTTC.

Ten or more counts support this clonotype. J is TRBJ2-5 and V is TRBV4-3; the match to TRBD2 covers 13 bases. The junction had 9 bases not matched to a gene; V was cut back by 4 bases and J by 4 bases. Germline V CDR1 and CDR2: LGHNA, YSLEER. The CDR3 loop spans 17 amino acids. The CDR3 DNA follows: TGCGCCAGCAGCCCAGGACTAGCGGGAGTGAGGGCAGAGACCCAGTACTTC. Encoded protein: CASSPGLAGVRAETQYF.

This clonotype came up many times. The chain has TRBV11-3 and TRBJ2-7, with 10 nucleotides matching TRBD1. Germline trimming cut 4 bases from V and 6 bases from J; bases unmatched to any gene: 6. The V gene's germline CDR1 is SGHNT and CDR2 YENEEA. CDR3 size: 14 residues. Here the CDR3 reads CASSSQTGGGEQYF. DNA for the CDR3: TGTGCCAGCAGCTCCCAGACAGGGGGCGGCGAGCAGTACTTC.